This T cell receptor beta chain came from a study of metastatic and nonmetastatic thyroid tumors. Study at large: Across peripheral blood and tumor or nodule tissue samples taken from malignant and benign thyroid patients, the repertoires were compared with one another.

Study observations and caveats: Benign nodules reportedly had significantly lower TCR beta diversity than malignant thyroid tumors in blood and tumor.

Germline CDR1 is SGHTA and CDR2 is FQGNSA. CDR3 length: 18 residues. V lost 2 bases and J lost 9; bases outside the gene matches: 17. None of the patients had undergone any treatment ahead of thyroid surgery. Original processing methods: A distant-metastasis classifier for papillary thyroid cancer was built using CDR3 differences across clinicopathological groups. TCRdb re-clonotyped the PCR reads through MiXCR. The V and J calls were not made by the authors but by TCRdb's processing. The sample includes roughly 35,000 clones, approximately 15% seen only once; the top ten take 6.9%. This clone was detected many times. The antigen is undetermined.

Sequenced input: blood. The source of this sequence is a female donor with papillary thyroid cancer or a benign thyroid nodule (not recorded which). Some clones in this sample may be carry-over from other donors' samples. V usage is TRBV7-2 and J usage is TRBJ2-1; 9 bases agree with TRBD2. The CDR3 nucleotides are TGTGCCAGCAGCTTAAACCCCCGCGGGAGGGCCCTTAGAGCTGAGCAGTTCTTC. This codes for CASSLNPRGRALRAEQFF.